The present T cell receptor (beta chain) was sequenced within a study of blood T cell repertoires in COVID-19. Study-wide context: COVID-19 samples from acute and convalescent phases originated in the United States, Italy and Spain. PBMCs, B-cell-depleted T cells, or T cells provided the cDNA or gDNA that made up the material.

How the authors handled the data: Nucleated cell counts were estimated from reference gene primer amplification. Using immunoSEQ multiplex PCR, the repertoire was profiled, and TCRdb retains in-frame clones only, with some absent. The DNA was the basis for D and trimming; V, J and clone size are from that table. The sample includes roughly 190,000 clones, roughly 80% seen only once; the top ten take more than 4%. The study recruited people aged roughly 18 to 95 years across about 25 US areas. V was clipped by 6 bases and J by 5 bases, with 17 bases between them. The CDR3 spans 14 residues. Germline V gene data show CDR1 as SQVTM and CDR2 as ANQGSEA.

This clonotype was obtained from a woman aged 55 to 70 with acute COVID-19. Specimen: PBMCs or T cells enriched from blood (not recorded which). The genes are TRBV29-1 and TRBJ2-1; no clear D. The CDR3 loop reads CSVGSPEANNEQFF. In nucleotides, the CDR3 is TGCAGCGTCGGTAGCCCCGAAGCGAACAATGAGCAGTTCTTC.